Following are 3 T cell receptor beta chains from one sample sequenced in a study of blood T cells in healthy people across ages (dated by TCRdb to 2013 to 2016). The protocol used for the library was 5' RACE. The sequencer was an Illumina HiSeq 2500. A second PCR of about 6 to 11 cycles was run with a J-beta primer mix and a sample-barcoded 5' primer. Clones were called with MiXCR by TCRdb after fastp trimmed the public reads at Q25, and only in-frame beta chains were retained. When rows share a CDR3 protein, they turn into one entry using the most common DNA and genes. For this sample the table gives 1.5 million or so distinct CDR3 sequences, of which approximately 40% were detected only once. Roughly 7.9% of the sample goes to the ten largest clones. Sequenced sample: blood. These receptors originate from a young woman in good health.

The V and J genes are TRBV12-3 or TRBV12-4 and TRBJ1-1; the D gene is possibly TRBD1 (5 bases). The CDR3 runs to 13 residues. V was shortened by 7 bases and J by 5 bases, with 14 bases between the two germline ends. The CDR3 loop reads CASTNSGATEAFF. CDR3 DNA sequence: TGTGCCAGCACCAACTCCGGGGCGACTGAAGCTTTCTTT.

In this sample, this clonotype turned up a few times. The chain couples TRBV18 to TRBJ2-7, with 10 positions matching TRBD1. The junction had 5 bases not matched to a gene; V was cut back by 4 bases and J by 2 bases. This CDR3 spans 15 amino acids. Germline CDR1 is KGHSH and CDR2 is LQKENI. The CDR3 sequence: CASSLGQGLAYEQYF. The DNA for the CDR3 is TGTGCCAGCTCACTGGGACAGGGGTTGGCCTACGAGCAGTACTTC.

This clonotype was seen once. The V call is TRBV6-5, the J call TRBJ2-1; weak D call: TRBD2 (6 bases). Germline assignment: CDR1 MNHEY and CDR2 SVGAGI. With 5 bases removed from V and 9 bases from J, the gap between germline ends came to 14 bases. This CDR3 spans 13 amino acids. Here the CDR3 reads CASSAGPGVEQFF. DNA for the CDR3: TGTGCCAGCAGTGCAGGTCCGGGGGTTGAGCAGTTCTTC.